The source of this T cell receptor (beta chain) is a study of neoadjuvant anti-PD-1 for oral cavity cancer. Overall study findings and caveats: Only a few patients per response group were TCR-analyzed; validation needed.

This sample's time point: after neoadjuvant nivolumab, at surgical resection. In its sample, this clone was seen a few times. What it binds is not known. Data came from immunoSEQ multiplex PCR; TCRdb stores just in-frame clones and leaves some out. The profile shows some 9,500 clones, just under 70% of them singletons. This CDR3 has 16 amino acids. Trimming removed 1 base from V and 3 bases from J, with 13 bases in between. Germline loops: CDR1 MNHNS, CDR2 SASEGT. The sequenced sample was PBMCs, obtained after nivolumab (anti-PD-1) treatment. This clonotype was obtained from a person aged 35-79 years with oral cavity squamous cell carcinoma. This chain links TRBV6-1 with TRBJ1-5; D is unresolved. CDR3 in amino acids: CASSEVELILNQPQHF. The CDR3 DNA is TGTGCCAGCAGTGAAGTGGAGTTGATTCTCAATCAGCCCCAGCATTTT.